Presented here are 32 T cell receptor beta chains from one specimen sequenced in a study of tumor-infiltrating lymphocytes in localized non-small cell lung cancer. This table comes from immunoSEQ multiplex PCR, and its TCRdb copy is limited to in-frame clones, with some not included. There are under 35,000 clones in the sample; 75% to 90% occur only once, and over 2% lies in the top ten. The sample was lung tumor tissue. The receptors here all came from a human donor with non-small cell lung cancer.

The CDR3 DNA is TGCGCCAGCAGCCAGGGGACCTATCTAGCCAAAAACATTCAGTACTTC. This gives the protein CASSQGTYLAKNIQYF. The V gene is TRBV4-3, the J gene TRBJ2-4, with D perhaps matching TRBD1 or TRBD2 (5 bases each). CDR1 is LGHNA, CDR2 YSLEER, per germline. This CDR3 contains 16 residues. V was cut by 3 bases and J by 0 bases, with 12 bases left in between.

The chain couples TRBV9 to TRBJ2-5, with D unclear. V shed 0 bases and J shed 5 bases, with 11 bases lying between them. Germline CDR1 is SGDLS and CDR2 is YYNGEE. The CDR3 spans 14 residues. CDR3 sequence (DNA): TGTGCCAGCAGCGTAGATATCAGTGCGGAGACCCAGTACTTC. Protein product: CASSVDISAETQYF.

The rearrangement links TRBV19 to TRBJ1-1; D gene uncertain. V lost 3 bases, J lost 4 bases, and 9 bases lay in between. The CDR3 loop spans 13 amino acids. From germline, CDR1 is LNHDA and CDR2 SQIVND (reference sequence). The chain's CDR3 is CASSIGLATEAFF. The CDR3 DNA sequence: TGTGCCAGTAGTATTGGGCTTGCCACTGAAGCTTTCTTT.

The chain carries TRBV5-8 and TRBJ1-2, with D maybe TRBD1 (5 bases). The CDR3 is made up of 15 amino acids. Germline V lookup: CDR1 SGHTS, CDR2 YDEGEE. Trimming cost V 0 bases and J 3 bases, with 12 bases left between them. Here the CDR3 DNA reads TGTGCCAGCAGCTTGGCGACGGGGACCTACTATGGCTACACCTTC. Amino acid sequence: CASSLATGTYYGYTF.

The chain employs TRBV10-3 and TRBJ1-1, with D tentatively TRBD1 (5 bases). This CDR3 region has 16 residues. Trimming took 0 bases from V and 1 from J, leaving 12 bases between them. CDR1 ENHRY and CDR2 SYGVKD come from the germline V gene. The chain's CDR3 is CAISESQGRGNTEAFF. The CDR3 region has the DNA TGTGCCATCAGTGAGTCTCAAGGAAGGGGGAACACTGAAGCTTTCTTT.

V usage is TRBV4-1 and J usage is TRBJ2-4, with a possible D match to TRBD1 (5 bases). The germline CDR1 and CDR2 sequences are MGHRA and YSYEKL. V lost 1 base and J 3 bases, leaving 19 bases between the germline ends. The CDR3 covers 18 residues. CDR3 DNA sequence: TGCGCCAGCAGCCAAGTGGGCAGGGCAAGGGTGGTCAAAAACATTCAGTACTTC. It is translated as CASSQVGRARVVKNIQYF.

The chain employs TRBV10-3 and TRBJ2-1; no clear D. V lost 10 bases and J 6 bases, leaving 16 bases between the germline ends. Germline CDR1 is ENHRY and CDR2 is SYGVKD. This CDR3 has 13 residues. This CDR3 reads CATTLDRSNEQFF. The CDR3 bases are TGTGCCACTACTTTGGACCGGAGCAATGAGCAGTTCTTC.

The CDR3 sequence: CASSGTGPSGAFF. Written as DNA, the CDR3 is TGTGCCAGCAGCGGGACAGGCCCCTCGGGGGCTTTCTTT. V is TRBV11-2 and J is TRBJ1-1, with 8 bases lining up with TRBD1. The CDR3 is 13 amino acids. Losses at the gene ends were 5 bases for V and 11 bases for J; bases not matched to a gene: 10. Looked up from germline, CDR1 is SGHAT and CDR2 is FQNNGV. The whole variable domain, filled in from reference TRBV11-2 and TRBJ1-1, reads EAGVAQSPRYKIIEKRQSVAFWCNPISGHATLYWYQQILGQGPKLLIQFQNNGVVDDSQLPKDRFSAERLKGVDSTLKIQPAKLEDSAVYLCASSGTGPSGAFFGQGTRLTVV.

This clone was recorded a few times. V and J are TRBV25-1 and TRBJ1-1; D is unclear. The germline CDR1 and CDR2 sequences are MGHDK and SYGVNS. V dropped 11 bases and J dropped 1 base, with 8 bases sitting between them. The CDR3 totals 11 residues. The CDR3 sequence is CACSQNTEAFF. CDR3 DNA: TGTGCCTGCTCACAGAACACTGAAGCTTTCTTT. The variable domain in full, completed from reference TRBV25-1 and TRBJ1-1, reads EADIYQTPRYLVIGTGKKITLECSQTMGHDKMYWYQQDPGMELHLIHYSYGVNSTEKGDLSSESTVSRIRTEHFPLTLESARPSHTSQYLCACSQNTEAFFGQGTRLTVV.

The V and J genes are TRBV19 and TRBJ2-3; TRBD2 might be the D (6 bases). The CDR3 consists of 14 residues. Trimming shortened V by 4 bases and J by 3 bases, and 11 bases separated the two germline ends. Germline V lookup: CDR1 LNHDA, CDR2 SQIVND (reference sequence). CDR3 bases: TGTGCCAGTAGTAGGGCAGGGAGGACAGATACGCAGTATTTT. Translating gives CASSRAGRTDTQYF.

The gene calls are TRBV29-1 and TRBJ1-1, with 8 bases identical to TRBD1. Germline loops: CDR1 SQVTM, CDR2 ANQGSEA. The CDR3 length is 15 residues. The J segment lost 3 bases and the V segment lost 7 bases, leaving 13 bases of the junction unmatched. CDR3 residues: CSANDRGAGDTEAFF. CDR3 sequence (DNA): TGCAGCGCAAACGACAGGGGAGCCGGAGACACTGAAGCTTTCTTT.

The CDR3 region is CASSPTRTGDNEQFF. The CDR3 region has the DNA TGTGCCAGCAGTCCTACGAGGACAGGGGACAATGAGCAGTTCTTC. The V gene is TRBV7-3, the J gene TRBJ2-1, with 9 nucleotides matching TRBD1. The germline V gene has CDR1 SGHTA and CDR2 FQGTGA. The ends lost 6 bases at V and 5 bases at J; junction bases unmatched: 8. The CDR3 loop spans 15 amino acids.

This chain connects TRBV28 to TRBJ2-1, with D possibly TRBD1 on 5 matching bases. The CDR3 is 12 amino acids. Germline V gives CDR1 MDHEN, CDR2 SYDVKM. V was pared by 3 bases and J by 9 bases, with 9 bases between. DNA of the CDR3: TGTGCCAGCAGTTTGGCAGGGATTGAGCAGTTCTTC. The encoded protein is CASSLAGIEQFF.

The chain carries TRBV19 and TRBJ2-2; weak D call: TRBD1 (6 bases). The CDR3 loop spans 16 amino acids. Germline CDR1 is LNHDA and CDR2 is SQIVND (reference sequence). With 4 bases removed from V and 0 bases from J, the gap between germline ends came to 12 bases. In DNA, the CDR3 is TGTGCCAGTAGTAAGCGCCAGGGGTCGAACACCGGGGAGCTGTTTTTT. Its protein product is CASSKRQGSNTGELFF.

The chain combines TRBV6-1 with TRBJ1-5; a weak D match, TRBD1 (5 bases). Trimming removed 10 bases from V and 2 bases from J, with 9 bases in between. Per germline, CDR1 MNHNS and CDR2 SASEGT. This CDR3 comprises 12 residues. CDR3 amino acids: CAIRGGNQPQHF. The DNA for the CDR3 is TGTGCCATACGGGGCGGCAATCAGCCCCAGCATTTT.

The V call is TRBV19, the J call TRBJ2-7; TRBD1 matches 8 bases. The CDR3 loop spans 15 amino acids. Germline V gene lookup returns CDR1 LNHDA and CDR2 SQIVND (reference sequence). The V and J ends lost 4 bases and 3 bases, in that order; junction bases with no gene match: 8. CDR3 region: CASSSPGQDNYEQYF. Written as DNA, the CDR3 is TGTGCCAGTAGTAGCCCGGGACAGGATAACTACGAGCAGTACTTC.

The V call is TRBV9, the J call TRBJ1-2; D perhaps matches TRBD1 (5 bases). In germline, CDR1 is SGDLS, CDR2 YYNGEE. The V and J ends lost 0 bases and 1 base respectively, with 10 bases between them. This CDR3 is built from 15 residues. CDR3 in amino acids: CASSVGQSNNYGYTF. CDR3 DNA sequence: TGTGCCAGCAGCGTAGGACAGAGCAATAACTATGGCTACACCTTC.

This sequence joins TRBV5-8 and TRBJ2-6; 7 bases are shared with TRBD1. This CDR3 has 16 amino acids. CDR1 is SGHTS and CDR2 is YDEGEE in the germline V gene. Germline trimming cut 0 bases from V and 2 bases from J; bases unmatched to any gene: 2. The CDR3 bases are TGTGCCAGCAGCTTGGGGACAGGCGCTGGGGCCAACGTCCTGACTTTC. Protein: CASSLGTGAGANVLTF.

This sequence joins TRBV30 and TRBJ2-5, with 7 bases aligning to TRBD1. Per germline, CDR1 GTSNPN and CDR2 SVGIG (reference sequence). The CDR3 is made up of 14 amino acids. V was clipped by 4 bases and J by 2 bases; unmatched bases: 7. DNA for the CDR3: TGTGCCTGGACCCGGGGACAGCTACAAGAGACCCAGTACTTC. This gives the protein CAWTRGQLQETQYF.

The chain couples TRBV18 to TRBJ1-2; 7 bases are shared with TRBD1. This CDR3 contains 14 residues. Germline trimming cut 3 bases from V and 1 base from J; bases unmatched to any gene: 2. The V gene's germline CDR1 is KGHSH and CDR2 LQKENI. The CDR3 DNA is TGTGCCAGCTCACCCGGACAGGATAACTATGGCTACACCTTC. It yields the protein CASSPGQDNYGYTF. The variable domain in full, with the rest retrieved from reference TRBV18 and TRBJ1-2, is NAGVMQNPRHLVRRRGQEARLRCSPMKGHSHVYWYRQLPEEGLKFMVYLQKENIIDESGMPKERFSAEFPKEGPSILRIQQVVRGDSAAYFCASSPGQDNYGYTFGSGTRLTVV.

The rearrangement uses TRBV29-1 and TRBJ2-1; D gene ambiguous. V was pared by 7 bases and J by 4 bases, with 5 bases between. Germline lookup yields CDR1 SQVTM and CDR2 ANQGSEA. The CDR3 extends over 10 amino acids. CDR3 in DNA: TGCAGCGCCGCATACAATGAGCAGTTCTTC. The encoded protein is CSAAYNEQFF.

This clone occurred a few times. The chain is built from TRBV5-4 and TRBJ2-3; tentatively, D is TRBD2 (5 bases). The CDR3 totals 15 residues. Trimming left V 5 bases short and J 3 bases short, with 16 bases between. Per germline, CDR1 SGHNT and CDR2 YYREEE (reference sequence). Here the CDR3 DNA reads TGTGCCAGCAGGTATGGTGGTAGCGATACAGATACGCAGTATTTT. Protein sequence: CASRYGGSDTDTQYF.

This clone was counted a single time. The chain couples TRBV6-5 to TRBJ2-3; D unclear. Trimming removed 7 bases from V and 11 bases from J, with 13 bases in between. This CDR3 has 11 amino acids. From germline, CDR1 is MNHEY and CDR2 SVGAGI. The CDR3 DNA is TGTGCCAGCACCCAGCGAAGGGAGCAGTATTTT. Its protein product is CASTQRREQYF.

A remark on this clone: Sequence at one end of the junction differs from germline and may be a read error. Other DNA sequences in this specimen translate into the identical CDR3. The chain uses TRBV27 and TRBJ1-6, with D possibly TRBD1 on 5 matching bases. The CDR3 sequence is 15 residues long. Germline CDR1 is MNHEY and CDR2 is SMNVEV (reference sequence). The CDR3 coding sequence is TGTGCCAGCAGCTCCACCGGGACCTATAATTCACCTCTCCACTTT. Residues: CASSSTGTYNSPLHF.

The chain couples TRBV7-8 to TRBJ1-5; D gene ambiguous. Germline values: CDR1 SGHVS, CDR2 FQNEAQ. The CDR3 runs 16 residues. Trimming pared 1 base from V and 9 bases from J, leaving 19 bases between. Here the CDR3 reads CASSLEGASFNTPQHF. In DNA, the CDR3 is TGTGCCAGCAGCTTAGAGGGTGCTAGTTTCAATACGCCCCAGCATTTT.

The V gene is TRBV6-1, the J gene TRBJ1-2, with 7 bases lining up with TRBD1. CDR1 and CDR2 (germline): MNHNS, SASEGT. CDR3 length: 15 residues. V lost 3 bases to trimming and J lost 0 bases; unmatched junction nucleotides: 4. CDR3 residues: CASSDPGTANYGYTF. In nucleotides, the CDR3 is TGTGCCAGCAGTGATCCCGGGACAGCTAACTATGGCTACACCTTC.

This sequence joins TRBV11-2 and TRBJ1-3; no clear D. The ends were cut back, 5 bases at V and 12 bases at J, with 11 bases in the middle. Germline-derived CDR1 and CDR2 are SGHAT and FQNNGV. CDR3 size: 11 residues. The DNA for the CDR3 is TGTGCCAGCAGCACCGTGAGAGACATATATTTT. Its translation: CASSTVRDIYF.

The V and J genes are TRBV27 and TRBJ1-6, with 8 bases aligning to TRBD1. This CDR3 has 14 amino acids. With 6 bases clipped from V and 10 bases from J, the junction kept 8 bases outside the gene matches. CDR1 MNHEY and CDR2 SMNVEV come from the germline V gene (reference sequence). The CDR3 DNA sequence: TGTGCCAGCAGCGTAACAGGGGGTCTATCACCCCTCCACTTT. Its protein is CASSVTGGLSPLHF.

V and J are TRBV4-3 and TRBJ2-2; 12 bases align to TRBD2. Germline-derived CDR1 and CDR2 are LGHNA and YSLEER. V shed 1 base, J shed 6 bases, and the junction held 0 bases outside the gene matches. This CDR3 is 15 amino acids long. This CDR3 reads CASSQASGGAGELFF. CDR3 DNA: TGCGCCAGCAGCCAAGCTAGCGGGGGGGCCGGGGAGCTGTTTTTT.

The V call is TRBV5-4, the J call TRBJ1-5, with D perhaps matching TRBD1 (6 bases). The ends were cut back, 1 base at V and 1 base at J, with 12 bases in the middle. CDR1 SGHNT and CDR2 YYREEE come from the germline V gene (reference sequence). The CDR3 runs 16 residues. In DNA, the CDR3 is TGTGCCAGCAGCTTGACCGGCCAGGGGAGCAATCAGCCCCAGCATTTT. Translation: CASSLTGQGSNQPQHF.

The chain uses TRBV5-1 and TRBJ2-1; TRBD1 matches at 8 bases. The CDR3 is 15 residues long. The germline gives CDR1 SGHRS, CDR2 YFSETQ. The V segment lost 4 bases and the J segment 9 bases; nucleotides outside the gene matches: 12. The CDR3 sequence: CASSRAPGQVGEQFF. The CDR3 DNA follows: TGCGCCAGCAGCCGAGCCCCGGGACAGGTGGGTGAGCAGTTCTTC. Combining the CDR3 with reference TRBV5-1 and TRBJ2-1 gives the whole variable domain KAGVTQTPRYLIKTRGQQVTLSCSPISGHRSVSWYQQTPGQGLQFLFEYFSETQRNKGNFPGRFSGRQFSNSRSEMNVSTLELGDSALYLCASSRAPGQVGEQFFGPGTRLTVL.

A remark on this clone: At one boundary the junction diverges from the germline segment, which might be a read error. The chain joins TRBV19 to TRBJ1-5, with TRBD1 identical over 8 bases. This CDR3 comprises 15 residues. The germline V gene has CDR1 LNHDA and CDR2 SQIVND (reference sequence). In DNA form, the CDR3 reads TGTGCCAGTAGTGACACAGGGGGTAGCGATCAGCCCCAGCATTTT. It translates to CASSDTGGSDQPQHF.